Listed here are 6 T cell receptor beta chains from one sample, sequenced in a study of blood T cell repertoires in COVID-19. Profiled with immunoSEQ multiplex PCR; TCRdb holds only in-frame clones, not every one. The repertoire has roughly 380,000 clones, more than 65% of them found once; the top ten carry under 1.2%. The sequencing input was peripheral blood. The receptors derive from a human donor with acute or convalescent COVID-19. The donor label of this sample is uncertain.

This clone was detected once. This rearrangement joins TRBV6-1 to TRBJ1-1; D is unresolved. CDR1 is MNHNS, CDR2 SASEGT, per germline. This CDR3 has 15 residues. V lost 3 bases and J lost 1, with 12 bases in between. The CDR3, as DNA: TGTGCCAGCAGTGACAGCAGGACTGGGAACACTGAAGCTTTCTTT. Its translation is CASSDSRTGNTEAFF.

The genes are TRBV30 and TRBJ1-6; tentatively, D is TRBD1 (5 bases). V was trimmed by 1 base and J by 7 bases, leaving 5 bases between them. CDR3 length equals 12 residues. Germline CDR1 reads GTSNPN; CDR2 reads SVGIG (reference sequence). The CDR3 loop reads CAWSGGNSPLHF. CDR3 DNA: TGTGCCTGGAGTGGGGGCAATTCACCCCTCCACTTT. Complete variable domain (other parts from reference TRBV30 and TRBJ1-6): SQTIHQWPATLVQPVGSPLSLECTVEGTSNPNLYWYRQAAGRGLQLLFYSVGIGQISSEVPQNLSASRPQDRQFILSSKKLLLSDSGFYLCAWSGGNSPLHFGNGTRLTVT.

This clone was observed a single time. This sequence joins TRBV5-1 and TRBJ2-5, with TRBD2 identical over 9 bases. The CDR3 runs 15 residues. Germline V lookup: CDR1 SGHRS, CDR2 YFSETQ. After removal of 5 bases from V and 6 bases from J, the junction contained 11 bases not matched to a gene. DNA for the CDR3: TGCGCCAGCAGTTATAGCGGGGGCGGGAGAAAGACCCAGTACTTC. Amino acids: CASSYSGGGRKTQYF.

The chain carries TRBV27 and TRBJ2-1; 7 bases align to TRBD2. Unmatched junction bases numbered 13, after V lost 5 bases and J lost 6 bases. The length of the CDR3 is 16 residues. The germline CDR1 and CDR2 sequences are MNHEY and SMNVEV (reference sequence). DNA for the CDR3: TGTGCCAGCAGTCCGTACGGGACTCGCGGGAGCAATGAGCAGTTCTTC. Amino acid sequence: CASSPYGTRGSNEQFF.

The CDR3, as DNA: TGTGCCAGCAGCCCAGGGGGCTACACCTTC. Its protein is CASSPGGYTF. The V and J genes are TRBV7-9 and TRBJ1-2, with D possibly TRBD1 on 5 matching bases. The CDR3 is 10 residues long. Germline lookup yields CDR1 SEHNR and CDR2 FQNEAQ (reference sequence). The germline V and J ends were trimmed by 5 bases and 8 bases, with 6 bases remaining between them.

The V gene is TRBV2, the J gene TRBJ1-4; TRBD1 might be the D (6 bases). Per germline, CDR1 SNHLY and CDR2 FYNNEI. V shed 3 bases and J shed 8 bases, with 10 bases lying between them. The CDR3 sequence is 13 residues long. CDR3 coding DNA: TGTGCCAGCAGTGACACAGGGACGGAAAAACTGTTTTTT. It codes for CASSDTGTEKLFF.